These T cell receptor beta chains were read from a single sample in a study of T cell changes during pregnancy in multiple sclerosis. Profiled with immunoSEQ multiplex PCR; TCRdb holds only in-frame clones, not every one. Here the sample spans more than 25,000 clones, roughly 89% being singletons. Here the sequenced sample was CD8+ T cells from peripheral blood mononuclear cells, taken before pregnancy. Source of these receptors: a female donor with multiple sclerosis, enrolled in a pregnancy study. Each CDR3 is given with its conserved first and last residue. Each record gives: clone size, V gene, D gene, J gene, CDR3 protein, CDR3 DNA. A D gene is named only where the DNA matches it firmly. The size field is filled for only some rows; it gives once, few, many or a size class.

medium-sized	TRBV6-1	TRBD2	TRBJ2-1	CASSEADGGAHEQFF	TGTGCCAGCAGTGAAGCGGACGGGGGGGCTCATGAGCAGTTCTTC
NA	TRBV7-3	NA	TRBJ1-6	CASSLDSGSPLHF	TGTGCCAGCAGCTTAGATTCCGGGTCACCCCTCCACTTT
NA	TRBV27	TRBD1	TRBJ1-5	CASRPQGISNQPQHF	TGTGCCAGCAGGCCACAGGGGATTAGCAATCAGCCCCAGCATTTT
NA	TRBV9	TRBD2	TRBJ2-5	CASSAWTSGGQETQYF	TGTGCCAGCAGCGCTTGGACTAGCGGGGGCCAAGAGACCCAGTACTTC
NA	TRBV4-3	TRBD1	TRBJ1-3	CASSQEGDSTIYF	TGCGCCAGCAGCCAAGAAGGGGACAGCACCATATATTTT
NA	TRBV9	TRBD1	TRBJ1-4	CASSISGTGQEKLFF	TGTGCCAGCAGCATTTCCGGGACAGGACAGGAAAAACTGTTTTTT
NA	TRBV30	TRBD1	TRBJ1-2	CAWSAQGGYGYTF	TGTGCCTGGAGTGCCCAGGGGGGATATGGCTACACCTTC
NA	TRBV28	NA	TRBJ1-1	CASSFAGRTEAFF	TGTGCCAGCAGTTTCGCAGGGAGGACTGAAGCTTTCTTT
NA	TRBV7-2	TRBD2	TRBJ2-5	CASSSEIRLAGGLETQYF	TGTGCCAGCAGCTCGGAGATTAGACTAGCGGGGGGTCTGGAGACCCAGTACTTC
NA	TRBV6-1	NA	TRBJ2-7	CASRPTGLIYEQYF	TGTGCCAGCAGGCCTACAGGGTTGATTTACGAGCAGTACTTC
NA	TRBV10-3	NA	TRBJ2-4	CAISERGGPGIQYF	TGTGCCATCAGTGAGAGGGGCGGCCCTGGCATTCAGTACTTC
NA	TRBV7-9	TRBD1	TRBJ2-7	CASSLDPGGFYEQYF	TGTGCCAGCAGCTTAGATCCAGGGGGCTTCTACGAGCAGTACTTC
NA	TRBV5-1	NA	TRBJ1-4	CASSRVPPHRASTNEKLFF	TGCGCCAGCAGCCGGGTTCCGCCCCACAGGGCCTCAACTAATGAAAAACTGTTTTTT
NA	TRBV15	TRBD2	TRBJ2-2	CATSRDSGGETGELFF	TGTGCCACCAGCAGAGATAGCGGGGGTGAAACCGGGGAGCTGTTTTTT
few	TRBV6-1	NA	TRBJ2-2	CASSSGFEGGELFF	TGTGCCAGCAGTTCAGGGTTCGAAGGCGGGGAGCTGTTTTTT
NA	TRBV30	TRBD1	TRBJ1-2	CASGQGGRSPYGYTF	TGTGCCTCGGGACAGGGAGGCCGATCTCCGTATGGCTACACCTTC
NA	TRBV5-6	NA	TRBJ1-2	CASSSAPPGDYGYTF	TGTGCCAGCAGCTCCGCTCCCCCAGGGGACTATGGCTACACCTTC
NA	TRBV4-3	TRBD1	TRBJ1-1	CASSQDETGGITEAFF	TGCGCCAGCAGCCAAGATGAAACAGGGGGAATCACTGAAGCTTTCTTT
NA	TRBV28	TRBD2	TRBJ2-1	CASSPWTSGGLYNEQFF	TGTGCCAGCAGTCCCTGGACTAGCGGGGGGCTTTACAATGAGCAGTTCTTC
once	TRBV11-2	NA	TRBJ1-1	CASSLVGPGAEAFF	TGTGCCAGCAGCTTAGTGGGCCCAGGTGCCGAAGCTTTCTTT
NA	TRBV30	TRBD1	TRBJ1-5	CAWSVGTVWNQPQHF	TGTGCCTGGAGTGTAGGGACAGTTTGGAACCAGCCCCAGCATTTT
NA	TRBV23-1	TRBD1	TRBJ1-1	CASSFRQGITEAFF	TGCGCCAGCAGTTTCCGACAGGGGATCACTGAAGCTTTCTTT
NA	TRBV10-3	TRBD1	TRBJ1-1	CAISGTGYMNTEAFF	TGTGCCATCAGCGGGACAGGCTACATGAACACTGAAGCTTTCTTT
NA	TRBV5-6	NA	TRBJ2-7	CASSPLDSVGQYF	TGTGCCAGCAGTCCACTCGACTCAGTGGGGCAGTACTTC
once	TRBV21-1	NA	TRBJ1-5	CASSKGGGQPQHF	TGTGCCAGCAGCAAGGGGGGGGGTCAGCCCCAGCATTTT
NA	TRBV27	TRBD1	TRBJ1-1	CASGQGATYDTEAFF	TGTGCCAGCGGACAGGGGGCTACTTATGACACTGAAGCTTTCTTT
NA	TRBV5-1	TRBD1	TRBJ2-6	CASSGGTGSSSGANVLTF	TGCGCCAGCAGTGGGGGGACAGGGTCAAGCTCTGGGGCCAACGTCCTGACTTTC
NA	TRBV10-3	TRBD1	TRBJ2-6	CAIQGGRLSGANVLTF	TGTGCCATACAAGGGGGCCGCCTCTCTGGGGCCAACGTCCTGACTTTC
NA	TRBV5-6	TRBD2	TRBJ2-7	CASSLQVRKRGDDYEQYF	TGTGCCAGCAGCTTGCAAGTCCGGAAGCGGGGGGACGACTACGAGCAGTACTTC
NA	TRBV13	TRBD1	TRBJ2-7	CASSPGQAYEQYF	TGTGCCAGCAGCCCCGGACAGGCCTACGAGCAGTACTTC
NA	TRBV4-2	TRBD1	TRBJ2-7	CASSPGTVSNNEQYF	TGTGCCAGCAGCCCGGGGACAGTCTCCAATAACGAGCAGTACTTC
NA	TRBV7-2	TRBD1	TRBJ2-7	CASSSGTGAIYEQYF	TGTGCCAGCAGCTCTGGGACAGGGGCTATCTACGAGCAGTACTTC
NA	TRBV7-2	TRBD1	TRBJ1-2	CASSLDTATGGHYGYTF	TGTGCCAGCAGCTTAGATACGGCCACAGGGGGCCACTATGGCTACACCTTC
NA	TRBV19	NA	TRBJ2-2	CASSSQDWNTGELFF	TGTGCCAGTAGTTCCCAGGACTGGAACACCGGGGAGCTGTTTTTT
NA	TRBV2	NA	TRBJ1-2	CASSWDTHNF	TGTGCCAGCAGTTGGGACACGCACAACTTC
once	TRBV6-6	TRBD2	TRBJ2-7	CASSYPLAGDEQYF	TGTGCCAGCAGTTACCCACTAGCGGGGGATGAGCAGTACTTC
NA	TRBV4-3	TRBD1	TRBJ1-6	CASSQDPGTGNSPLHF	TGCGCCAGCAGCCAAGACCCCGGGACAGGGAATTCACCCCTCCACTTT
NA	TRBV7-9	NA	TRBJ2-7	CASSRGSYEQYF	TGTGCCAGCAGTAGGGGCAGCTACGAGCAGTACTTC
NA	TRBV19	NA	TRBJ1-5	CASSTGLDNQPQHF	TGTGCCAGTAGTACAGGGTTGGACAATCAGCCCCAGCATTTT
many	TRBV10-3	NA	TRBJ1-3	CATLTGGAGNTIYF	TGTGCCACTCTAACGGGGGGGGCTGGAAACACCATATATTTT
NA	TRBV4-3	NA	TRBJ1-2	CASSPRGGGYYGYTF	TGCGCCAGCAGCCCGAGGGGCGGGGGCTACTATGGCTACACCTTC
NA	TRBV9	TRBD1	TRBJ1-4	CASSVTGGESEKLFF	TGTGCCAGCAGCGTCACAGGGGGGGAAAGTGAAAAACTGTTTTTT
NA	TRBV27	NA	TRBJ2-3	CASSLLARGDTQYF	TGTGCCAGCAGCCTACTAGCCCGAGGGGATACGCAGTATTTT
NA	TRBV27	NA	TRBJ2-2	CASSLAGAGELFF	TGTGCCAGCAGTTTAGCGGGGGCAGGGGAGCTGTTTTTT
NA	TRBV13	TRBD1	TRBJ2-7	CASSLTGVTEQYF	TGTGCCAGCAGCTTGACAGGGGTCACCGAGCAGTACTTC
NA	TRBV6-1	TRBD1	TRBJ1-1	CASSEEGTGTTEAFF	TGTGCCAGCAGTGAAGAGGGGACAGGAACCACTGAAGCTTTCTTT
NA	TRBV2	TRBD2	TRBJ2-5	CASSEPALAGEETQYF	TGTGCCAGCAGTGAACCCGCACTAGCGGGGGAAGAGACCCAGTACTTC
NA	TRBV15	NA	TRBJ2-1	CATSRVTAKNEQFF	TGTGCCACCAGCAGAGTAACAGCAAAAAATGAGCAGTTCTTC
once	TRBV13	TRBD1	TRBJ1-2	CASSLGGTGVIYGYTF	TGTGCCAGCAGCTTAGGGGGGACAGGGGTTATCTATGGCTACACCTTC
NA	TRBV30	NA	TRBJ1-1	CAWREGRVAEAFF	TGTGCCTGGAGGGAGGGGCGGGTTGCTGAAGCTTTCTTT
NA	TRBV19	NA	TRBJ2-7	CASSIGRGYEQYF	TGTGCCAGTAGTATAGGCAGGGGCTACGAGCAGTACTTC
NA	TRBV5-1	NA	TRBJ2-7	CASSLGLATYEQYF	TGCGCCAGCAGCTTGGGCCTAGCGACCTACGAGCAGTACTTC
NA	TRBV5-6	NA	TRBJ1-1	CASSQYTEAFF	TGTGCCAGCAGCCAATACACTGAAGCTTTCTTT
NA	TRBV5-6	TRBD1	TRBJ2-1	CASTTINRGFYNEQFF	TGTGCCAGCACCACTATTAACAGGGGATTCTACAATGAGCAGTTCTTC